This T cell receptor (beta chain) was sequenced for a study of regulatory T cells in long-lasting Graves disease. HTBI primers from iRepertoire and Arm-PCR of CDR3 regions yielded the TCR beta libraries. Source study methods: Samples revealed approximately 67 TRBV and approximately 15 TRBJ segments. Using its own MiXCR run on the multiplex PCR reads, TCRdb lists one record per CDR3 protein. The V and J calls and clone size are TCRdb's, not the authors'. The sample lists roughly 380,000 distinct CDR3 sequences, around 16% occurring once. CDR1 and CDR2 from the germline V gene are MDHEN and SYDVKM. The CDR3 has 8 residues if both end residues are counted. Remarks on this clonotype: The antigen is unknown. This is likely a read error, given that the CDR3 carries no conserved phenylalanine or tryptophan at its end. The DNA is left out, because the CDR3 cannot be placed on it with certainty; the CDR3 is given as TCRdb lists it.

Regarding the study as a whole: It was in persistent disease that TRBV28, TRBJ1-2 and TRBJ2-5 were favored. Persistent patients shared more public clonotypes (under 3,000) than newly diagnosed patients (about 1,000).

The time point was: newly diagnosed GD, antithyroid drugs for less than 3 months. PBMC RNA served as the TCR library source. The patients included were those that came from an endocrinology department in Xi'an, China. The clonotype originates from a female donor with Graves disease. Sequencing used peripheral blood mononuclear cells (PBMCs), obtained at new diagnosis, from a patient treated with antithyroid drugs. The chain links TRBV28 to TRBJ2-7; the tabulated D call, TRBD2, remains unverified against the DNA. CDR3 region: CASSLVAG.